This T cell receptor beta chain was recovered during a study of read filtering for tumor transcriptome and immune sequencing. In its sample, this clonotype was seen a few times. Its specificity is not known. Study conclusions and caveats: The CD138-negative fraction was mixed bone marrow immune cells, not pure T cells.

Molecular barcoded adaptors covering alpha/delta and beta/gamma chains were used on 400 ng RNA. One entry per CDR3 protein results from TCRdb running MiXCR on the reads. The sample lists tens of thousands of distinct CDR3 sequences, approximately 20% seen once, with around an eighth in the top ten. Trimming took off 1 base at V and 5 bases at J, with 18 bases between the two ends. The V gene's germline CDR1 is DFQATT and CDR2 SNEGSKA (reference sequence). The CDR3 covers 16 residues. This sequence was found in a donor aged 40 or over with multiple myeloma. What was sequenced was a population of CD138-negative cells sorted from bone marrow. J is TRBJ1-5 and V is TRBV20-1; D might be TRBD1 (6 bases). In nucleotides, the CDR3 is TGCAGTGCTAGAGCATTAGGGGGGCGGGGCTATCAGCCCCAGCATTTT. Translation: CSARALGGRGYQPQHF.